This entry lists 22 T cell receptor beta chains sequenced from one sample in a study of post-analysis software for immune sequencing data. Whole-study findings and limits: Among 5 or 6 TRBV segments more frequent in patients than controls were TRBV5-6, TRBV5-1 and TRBV20-1.

The library was made from cDNA and included unique molecular identifiers. MiXCR, run by TCRdb on the PCR reads, gives a single entry per CDR3 protein. This table holds hundreds of thousands of distinct CDR3 sequences, approximately 53% found once. These receptors have no known antigen. The specimen was blood. All receptors come from a girl aged 10-17 years with multiple sclerosis.

This CDR3 reads CASSLGTTGHFYEQYF. In DNA form, the CDR3 reads TGCGCCAGCAGCTTGGGAACGACGGGACACTTCTACGAGCAGTACTTC. V gene TRBV5-1 combines with J gene TRBJ2-7; perhaps TRBD1 as D (6 bases). Germline CDR1 is SGHRS and CDR2 is YFSETQ. This CDR3 contains 16 residues. Deletions cut 0 bases from V and 3 bases from J, with 16 bases between.

The chain carries TRBV5-1 and TRBJ2-3; D could derive from TRBD1 or TRBD2 (5 bases each). Per germline, CDR1 SGHRS and CDR2 YFSETQ. The CDR3 spans 18 residues. V was shortened by 1 base and J by 1 base, with 19 bases between the two germline ends. CDR3 sequence (DNA): TGCGCCAGCAGCTTGAATCCGGGACCGATCATCGGCACAGATACGCAGTATTTT. Translated, it gives CASSLNPGPIIGTDTQYF.

The chain recombines TRBV2 with TRBJ2-3, with 8 positions matching TRBD1. Unmatched junction bases numbered 13, after V lost 6 bases and J lost 5 bases. In germline, CDR1 is SNHLY, CDR2 FYNNEI. The CDR3 is 16 amino acids. This CDR3 is CASSPTWTGSRDTQYF. As DNA, the CDR3 is TGTGCCAGCAGCCCTACATGGACAGGGTCGAGAGATACGCAGTATTTT.

The CDR3 nucleotides are TGTGCCAGCAGCTCCGGCGGCAGCCCCTGGGGCGAGCAGTACTTC. Amino acids: CASSSGGSPWGEQYF. This rearrangement joins TRBV7-9 to TRBJ2-5; D gene ambiguous. The tail of the sequence fits TRBJ2-7 better, so the J call may be wrong. The CDR3 has 15 residues. Germline V gene data show CDR1 as SEHNR and CDR2 as FQNEAQ (reference sequence).

The V call is TRBV6-5, the J call TRBJ2-7; the D gene is possibly TRBD1 (6 bases). The CDR3 is made up of 14 amino acids. The germline gives CDR1 MNHEY, CDR2 SVGAGI. The germline V and J ends were trimmed by 6 bases and 2 bases, with 14 bases remaining between them. The DNA for the CDR3 is TGTGCCAGCAGAATGGACAGCGACACCTACGAGCAGTACTTC. This gives the protein CASRMDSDTYEQYF.

This clonotype was found a few times. The chain recombines TRBV29-1 with TRBJ2-1; possible D gene TRBD1, 6 bases. Germline CDR1 reads SQVTM; CDR2 reads ANQGSEA. The CDR3 contains 14 residues. Between the trimmed V and J ends, which lost 5 bases and 7 bases, there was a span of 18 bases. The DNA of the CDR3 is TGCAGCGTTCCCATTTCACTACAGGGAAATGAGCAGTTCTTC. Translated: CSVPISLQGNEQFF.

In its sample, this clonotype was seen a few times. This sequence joins TRBV12-3 or TRBV12-4 and TRBJ2-1, with 11 bases aligning to TRBD2. This CDR3 has 17 residues. V dropped 6 bases and J dropped 6; count of bases not matched to a gene: 13. The CDR3 loop is CASRLGLLAGALNEQFF. The DNA of the CDR3 is TGTGCCAGCAGACTGGGGCTACTAGCGGGAGCCCTCAATGAGCAGTTCTTC.

The V call is TRBV9, the J call TRBJ2-5; possibly TRBD2 for D (7 bases). The V gene's germline CDR1 is SGDLS and CDR2 YYNGEE. CDR3 length: 17 residues. V was trimmed by 3 bases and J by 4 bases, leaving 22 bases between them. The CDR3 protein is CASSETGQPGGGETQYF. CDR3 coding DNA: TGTGCCAGCAGCGAGACTGGACAGCCTGGGGGGGGAGAGACCCAGTACTTC. Looking up the rest from reference TRBV9 and TRBJ2-5 gives the full variable domain: DSGVTQTPKHLITATGQRVTLRCSPRSGDLSVYWYQQSLDQGLQFLIQYYNGEERAKGNILERFSAQQFPDLHSELNLSSLELGDSALYFCASSETGQPGGGETQYFGPGTRLLVL.

The chain uses TRBV5-1 and TRBJ2-1; no firm D call. The CDR3 length is 13 residues. Germline lookup yields CDR1 SGHRS and CDR2 YFSETQ. Trimming left V 0 bases short and J 6 bases short, with 7 bases between. For the CDR3, the DNA is TGCGCCAGCAGCTTGGTTATGGCCAATGAGCAGTTCTTC. It specifies CASSLVMANEQFF.

The gene calls are TRBV27 and TRBJ1-1, with no clear D. CDR3 length: 15 residues. The germline V and J ends were trimmed by 0 bases and 5 bases, with 13 bases remaining between them. CDR1 is MNHEY and CDR2 is SMNVEV in the germline V gene (reference sequence). The CDR3 reads CASSLSMAGLTEAFF. The CDR3 nucleotides are TGTGCCAGCAGTTTATCGATGGCTGGTTTGACTGAAGCTTTCTTT.

V is TRBV11-1 and J is TRBJ2-4; 8 bases match TRBD2. The J call may be mistaken, given a closer DNA end match to TRBJ2-7. The CDR3 length is 16 residues. Germline loops: CDR1 SGHAT, CDR2 FQDESV (reference sequence). The CDR3 DNA reads as TGTGCCAGCAGCCCCCCCGCCGGGACTAGTTCCTACGAGCAGTACTTC. It yields the protein CASSPPAGTSSYEQYF.

CDR3 sequence (DNA): TGTGCCATCAGCACACCGGGACTAGCGGGACTCCGGGACGAGCAGTACTTC. Its translation: CAISTPGLAGLRDEQYF. The chain is built from TRBV10-3 and TRBJ2-5, with 13 bases fitting TRBD2. The J call could be wrong; TRBJ2-7 is a better fit for the DNA end. Germline values: CDR1 ENHRY, CDR2 SYGVKD. The CDR3 is 17 amino acids.

With respect to this clonotype: The CDR3 does not end in the conserved phenylalanine or tryptophan, so this is likely a read error. The chain combines TRBV7-9 with TRBJ2-1, with D perhaps TRBD2 (7 bases). V shed 6 bases and J shed 0 bases, with 24 bases lying between them. Germline V gene lookup returns CDR1 SEHNR and CDR2 FQNEAQ (reference sequence). The CDR3 loop spans 19 amino acids. The CDR3 region has the DNA TGTGCCAGCAGTGGGGCGGGGGCTAGTGATGTCAGCTCCTACAATGAGCAGTTCATC. Translated: CASSGAGASDVSSYNEQFI.

The genes are TRBV10-3 and TRBJ2-4; the D gene is possibly TRBD1 (6 bases). V dropped 0 bases and J dropped 0 bases, with 9 bases sitting between them. The CDR3 spans 16 residues. Germline CDR1 and CDR2: ENHRY and SYGVKD. As DNA, the CDR3 is TGTGCCATCAGTGAGTCGCAGGGGTTAGCCAAAAACATTCAGTACTTC. The encoded protein is CAISESQGLAKNIQYF.

This clonotype was counted a few times. The CDR3 region is CASSFGLDNEQYF. CDR3 sequence (DNA): TGTGCCAGCAGTTTTGGTCTCGACAATGAGCAGTACTTC. The chain links TRBV27 to TRBJ2-7; the D is unclear. V was pared by 3 bases and J by 7 bases, with 13 bases between. The CDR3 is 13 residues long. Germline values: CDR1 MNHEY, CDR2 SMNVEV (reference sequence).

The J gene is TRBJ2-7, the V gene TRBV6-1; 7 bases match TRBD1. This CDR3 has 12 amino acids. Germline V gives CDR1 MNHNS, CDR2 SASEGT. Germline trimming cut 7 bases from V and 6 bases from J; bases unmatched to any gene: 6. CDR3 in DNA: TGTGCCAGCACCCTGACAGGGTCCGAGCAGTACTTC. Its translation is CASTLTGSEQYF.

The chain uses TRBV29-1 and TRBJ2-7, with D unresolved. Germline loops: CDR1 SQVTM, CDR2 ANQGSEA. This CDR3 has 11 residues. V lost 2 bases, J lost 4 bases, and 6 bases lay in between. CDR3 sequence reads: CSVEQRYEQYF. The CDR3 bases are TGCAGCGTTGAACAGAGGTACGAGCAGTACTTC.

This chain joins TRBV11-2 and TRBJ1-2; 7 bases are a match to TRBD1. Germline loops: CDR1 SGHAT, CDR2 FQNNGV. The CDR3 has 13 residues. V shed 4 bases and J 6 bases; nucleotides not matched to a gene: 5. The DNA for the CDR3 is TGTGCCAGCAGCTCGACAGGGCGTGATGGCTACACCTTC. Amino acids: CASSSTGRDGYTF.

This chain connects TRBV5-1 to TRBJ2-1, with 12 bases matching TRBD2. The ends lost 0 bases at V and 7 bases at J; junction bases unmatched: 8. The CDR3 runs to 17 residues. Germline-derived CDR1 and CDR2 are SGHRS and YFSETQ. The CDR3 DNA sequence: TGCGCCAGCAGCTTGGGGCGGGGACTAGCGGGCGGTAATGAGCAGTTCTTC. Protein product: CASSLGRGLAGGNEQFF.

In DNA form, the CDR3 reads TGTGCCAGCAGCCTGCGTGTGAGGGAGACTGAGGCAGATACGCAGTATTTT. Its translation is CASSLRVRETEADTQYF. The gene calls are TRBV4-2 and TRBJ2-3; D possibly corresponds to TRBD2 (5 bases). The length of the CDR3 is 17 residues. Trimming took 4 bases from V and 4 from J, leaving 21 bases between them. The germline gives CDR1 LGHNA, CDR2 YNFKEQ.

The gene calls are TRBV12-3 or TRBV12-4 and TRBJ2-5; D ambiguous. The V end was cut by 6 bases, the J end by 1 base, with 9 bases between. CDR3 length: 13 residues. The DNA for the CDR3 is TGTGCCAGCAGCTGGAGCTCCCAAGAGACCCAGTACTTC. Encoded protein: CASSWSSQETQYF.

This chain uses TRBV5-1 with TRBJ2-5; TRBD1 agrees at 7 bases. V lost 3 bases and J lost 2; bases outside the gene matches: 10. CDR3 length equals 16 residues. Germline lookup yields CDR1 SGHRS and CDR2 YFSETQ. CDR3 sequence reads: CASSSGPIQGQETQYF. For the CDR3, the DNA is TGCGCCAGCAGCTCCGGACCGATACAGGGGCAAGAGACCCAGTACTTC. Supplemented by reference TRBV5-1 and TRBJ2-5, the full variable domain reads KAGVTQTPRYLIKTRGQQVTLSCSPISGHRSVSWYQQTPGQGLQFLFEYFSETQRNKGNFPGRFSGRQFSNSRSEMNVSTLELGDSALYLCASSSGPIQGQETQYFGPGTRLLVL.